A selection of T cell receptor beta chains follows, all from one sample in a study of CD8+ T cells in alopecia areata. Libraries were prepared by immunoSEQ multiplex PCR; TCRdb keeps only in-frame clonotypes and omits some of them. The data show about 200,000 clones, 60% seen once. The source was CD4+ T cells sorted from blood, collected at week 4, from a patient treated with tofacitinib. These receptors were obtained from a human donor with alopecia areata. Each CDR3 is given with its conserved first and last residue. The D gene is left open where the match is weak. A clone size is listed for some rows: how often the clone was seen (once, few, many), or a class if it is expanded.

d_call	j_call	clone_size	v_call	cdr3_nt	cdr3_aa
NA	TRBJ2-7	NA	TRBV5-6	TGTGCCAGCAGTTACATTGCAGGGACCTACGAGCAGTACTTC	CASSYIAGTYEQYF
NA	TRBJ2-6	few	TRBV7-2	TGTGCCAGCAGCCAAAGAATCTCTGGGGCCAACGTCCTGACTTTC	CASSQRISGANVLTF
NA	TRBJ1-5	once	TRBV4-1	TGCGCCAGCAGCCTTCGGGGGCCGAATCAGCCCCAGCATTTT	CASSLRGPNQPQHF
NA	TRBJ2-2	NA	TRBV29-1	TGCAGCGTTGACAGGGGTAACACCGGGGAGCTGTTTTTT	CSVDRGNTGELFF
NA	TRBJ1-1	NA	TRBV5-4	TGTGCCAGCAGGATGGGAACTACCGGGGGCACTGAAGCTTTCTTT	CASRMGTTGGTEAFF
NA	TRBJ1-2	NA	TRBV7-2	TGTGCCAGCAGCCCCGGGGGGGCGCAGGCCTATGGCTACACCTTC	CASSPGGAQAYGYTF
NA	TRBJ1-6	NA	TRBV30	TGTGCCTGGAGTCAAGAGGTGGATCCTAATTCACCCCTCCACTTT	CAWSQEVDPNSPLHF
NA	TRBJ1-5	NA	TRBV30	TGTGCCTGGACCGATTCAAGCAATCAGCCCCAGCATTTT	CAWTDSSNQPQHF
NA	TRBJ1-2	NA	TRBV7-8	TGTGCCAGCAAGGGGAGAAATAAAGATGGCTACACCTTC	CASKGRNKDGYTF
NA	TRBJ2-1	NA	TRBV30	TGTGCCTGGACCAATGGGTCCCCCTACAATGAGCAGTTCTTC	CAWTNGSPYNEQFF
NA	TRBJ1-5	NA	TRBV7-9	TGTGCCAGCAGCTTAGCGGCAGGTGGGAGACATAGCAATCAGCCCCAGCATTTT	CASSLAAGGRHSNQPQHF
NA	TRBJ2-5	few	TRBV23-1	TGCGCCAGCAGTCAATCGAGATCAGGCAGGGTCCATACGAGGGCCCAGTACTTC	CASSQSRSGRVHTRAQYF
NA	TRBJ2-3	NA	TRBV6-6	TGTGCCAGCAGCCCTCCCGGAGATACGCAGTATTTT	CASSPPGDTQYF
TRBD1	TRBJ2-7	NA	TRBV29-1	TGCAGCTTTACCGAACTGGGACAGGGAATCGACGAGCAGTACTTC	CSFTELGQGIDEQYF
NA	TRBJ2-5	few	TRBV5-4	TGTGCCAGCAGCTCGGCCGGACACCCCGGAGAGACCCAGTACTTC	CASSSAGHPGETQYF
NA	TRBJ1-6	NA	TRBV30	TGTGCCTGGAGTGGAACCACCTATAATTCACCCCTCCACTTT	CAWSGTTYNSPLHF
NA	TRBJ2-7	NA	TRBV6-6	TGTGCCAGCACTATGGACAGTTACGAGCAGTACTTC	CASTMDSYEQYF
NA	TRBJ2-7	few	TRBV4-2	TGTGCCAGCAGCCTCGGGACGGCGGGTGGCTACGAGCAGTACTTC	CASSLGTAGGYEQYF
NA	TRBJ2-2	NA	TRBV7-9	TGTGCCAGCAGCTTAGTAATCCTGAGTCGGCCGAACACCGGGGAGCTGTTTTTT	CASSLVILSRPNTGELFF
NA	TRBJ2-6	NA	TRBV15	TGTGCCACCAGCAGAGCATCCGGCTCTGGGGCCAACGTCCTGACTTTC	CATSRASGSGANVLTF
NA	TRBJ2-5	NA	TRBV27	TGTGCCAGCAGCCGGGACCGGGGTGGAAAGACCCAGTACTTC	CASSRDRGGKTQYF
TRBD1	TRBJ2-1	few	TRBV10-3	TGTGCCATCAGGGGGACAGGGGGCGGTTACTACAATGAGCAGTTCTTC	CAIRGTGGGYYNEQFF
TRBD2	TRBJ2-3	few	TRBV2	TGTGCCGGTCAACTAGCGGGGGTTACAGATACGCAGTATTTT	CAGQLAGVTDTQYF
TRBD1	TRBJ1-1	NA	TRBV12-5	TGTGCTAGTGGTTGGACAGGCCAAATGAACACTGAAGCTTTCTTT	CASGWTGQMNTEAFF
TRBD1	TRBJ1-2	NA	TRBV29-1	TGCAGCGCCTCTCGGGACAGGGGCTATGGCTACACCTTC	CSASRDRGYGYTF
TRBD1	TRBJ2-5	few	TRBV28	TGTGCCAGCAGTCCCTGGACAGGGGTGACCCAAGAGACCCAGTACTTC	CASSPWTGVTQETQYF
NA	TRBJ2-2	few	TRBV7-2	TGTGCCAGCAGCTTACAGGGGGAGGACACCGGGGAGCTGTTTTTT	CASSLQGEDTGELFF
NA	TRBJ2-7	NA	TRBV25-1	TGTGCCAGCACCGGACAGCCCTACGAGCAGTACTTC	CASTGQPYEQYF
NA	TRBJ1-2	NA	TRBV30	TGTGCCTGGAGTTCGCCGATTCGGCGGCATGGCTACACCTTC	CAWSSPIRRHGYTF
NA	TRBJ1-6	NA	TRBV7-8	TGTGCCAGCAGCTTAGAGGAGGCCCTCCACTTT	CASSLEEALHF